This TCR beta chain is from a study of naive and memory T cell subsets. Trimming took off 6 bases at V and 9 bases at J, with 23 bases between the two ends. The CDR3 totals 16 residues. In germline, CDR1 is KGHDR, CDR2 SFDVKD. Study conclusions and caveats: Expression changes during T cell differentiation may affect RNA-based TCR counts.

An equimolar mix of two oligonucleotides served as the beta constant-region primer for TRBC1 and TRBC2. Ligated cDNA was amplified by four rounds of PCR with nested alpha and beta constant-region primers and SP2. Using its own MiXCR run on the UMI-ligation and nested PCR reads, TCRdb lists one record per CDR3 protein. Of approximately 21,000 distinct CDR3 sequences in the sample, approximately 9.9% were seen once. Worth noting for this clonotype: The antigen remains undetermined.

This TCR was recovered from a human donor in good health. The material sequenced was central memory CD8+ T cells from blood. The chain links TRBV24-1 to TRBJ2-4, with D possibly matching TRBD2 (6 bases). CDR3 nucleotides: TGTGCCACCAGTACCTCCGGGACTGCGTATCGGGGCATTCAGTACTTC. Translating gives CATSTSGTAYRGIQYF.